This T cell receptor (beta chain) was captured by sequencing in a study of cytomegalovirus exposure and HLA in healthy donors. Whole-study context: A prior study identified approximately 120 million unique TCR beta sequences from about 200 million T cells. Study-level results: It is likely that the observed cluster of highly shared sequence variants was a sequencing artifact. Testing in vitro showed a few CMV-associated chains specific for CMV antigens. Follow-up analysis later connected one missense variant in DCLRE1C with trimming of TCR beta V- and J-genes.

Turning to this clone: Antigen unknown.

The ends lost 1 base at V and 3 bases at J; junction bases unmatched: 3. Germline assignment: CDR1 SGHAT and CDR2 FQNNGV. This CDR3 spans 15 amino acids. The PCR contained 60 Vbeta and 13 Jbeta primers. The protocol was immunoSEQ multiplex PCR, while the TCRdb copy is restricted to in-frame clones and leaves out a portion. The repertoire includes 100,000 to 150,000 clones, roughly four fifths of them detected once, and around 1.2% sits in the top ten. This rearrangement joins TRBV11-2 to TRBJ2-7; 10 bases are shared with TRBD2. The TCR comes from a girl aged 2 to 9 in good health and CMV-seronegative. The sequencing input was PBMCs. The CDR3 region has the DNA TGTGCCAGCAGCTTAGTTACTAGCGGGAACTACGAGCAGTACTTC. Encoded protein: CASSLVTSGNYEQYF.